This TCR beta chain was retrieved from a study of T cells after yellow fever vaccination (dated by TCRdb to the late 2010s). Context from the whole study: Libraries from fractions with low cell numbers were prepared with the SMART-Seq v4 Ultra Low Input RNA kit. To follow T-cell clones before and after primary and booster YFV17D yellow fever vaccination, bulk TCR alpha and beta repertoires were sequenced over time. The cohort comprised two healthy male donors, one aged 18 to 30 and one aged 30 to 39 years. Bulk PBMC replicates and cell subsets were isolated from blood drawn at multiple timepoints before and after both primary and secondary immunization. The paper as a whole reports these results and caveats: The secondary T-cell response was found to be weaker but faster than the primary response, with a peak reached on day 5 rather than on day 15. Only two donors were included in the study, so the extent to which the findings can be generalized is limited. Because abundant contaminating clonotypes from the bulk population could be contained in FACS-sorted repertoires, computational filtering was required. After the booster, most of the clones that had expanded following primary vaccination were detected again (about 95% of CD4 and roughly 90% of CD8), which suggests that memory was broadly maintained. A small fraction of clonotypes showed up in both the CD4 and CD8 compartments, probably as a result of convergent recombination.

TCR cDNA was synthesized by 5'RACE template switching, through which a universal primer site and unique molecular identifiers were introduced. Priming for cDNA synthesis came from both the TCR alpha and TCR beta constant segments. Library amplification involved two PCR steps, and the second step added sample barcodes and sequencing adapters. Sequencing of libraries was performed on Illumina HiSeq 2500 (2x100 bp) or NovaSeq (2x150 bp). As for the original processing: Demultiplexing of reads and collapsing into UMI consensus sequences were performed with MIGEC, and V(D)J alignment was carried out with MiXCR. Clonotypes responding to the vaccine were identified with edgeR on replicate PBMC samples, with the criteria of FDR below 0.01 and a log2 fold change above 5 up to day 15. Bulk clonotypes were assigned CD4 or CD8 identity according to which sequenced CD4 or CD8 repertoire held them at higher abundance. TCRdb passed the public sequencing reads through fastp at Q25 and MiXCR, retaining productive beta sequences. Every entry covers one CDR3 protein and lists the most common genes and DNA from its rows. For this entry, the V and J calls and clone size follow TCRdb and not the study's own pipeline. Present in this sample are tens of thousands of distinct CDR3 sequences, 7.3% of which were seen just once. The top ten clones comprise more than 25% of the sample.

The germline ends are 5 bases apart after V is trimmed by 5 bases and J by 6 bases. Reading the germline V gene gives CDR1 MGHRA and CDR2 YSYEKL. CDR3 length: 12 amino acids, cysteine to phenylalanine. Only CDR3 DNA is held: 36 bases, read in frame from base 1. There are many counts of this clonotype. Its antigen is still unknown. Per-base qualities were not stored, and no clone one base away is much larger. Per the publication, the treatment or condition label means: live attenuated yellow fever vaccine strain. PBMCs were isolated from peripheral blood using a standard Ficoll-Paque protocol. Dynabeads CD4 and CD8 positive selection kits were used to isolate CD4 and CD8 T-cell fractions. TriZol was used to extract RNA from bulk PBMCs, CD4 and CD8 fractions, and dextramer-positive and dextramer-negative fractions.

This TCR came from a man in his late teens or twenties who received the YFV17D yellow fever vaccine. Source: CD8+ T cells sorted from PBMCs, taken approximately 11 days after the first yellow fever vaccination. Here the chain combines TRBV4-1 and TRBJ1-6, with no reliable assignment of the D segment. The CDR3: CASSTFNSPLHF. The nucleotide sequence reads as follows: TGCGCCAGCAGCACATTTAATTCACCCCTCCACTTT.